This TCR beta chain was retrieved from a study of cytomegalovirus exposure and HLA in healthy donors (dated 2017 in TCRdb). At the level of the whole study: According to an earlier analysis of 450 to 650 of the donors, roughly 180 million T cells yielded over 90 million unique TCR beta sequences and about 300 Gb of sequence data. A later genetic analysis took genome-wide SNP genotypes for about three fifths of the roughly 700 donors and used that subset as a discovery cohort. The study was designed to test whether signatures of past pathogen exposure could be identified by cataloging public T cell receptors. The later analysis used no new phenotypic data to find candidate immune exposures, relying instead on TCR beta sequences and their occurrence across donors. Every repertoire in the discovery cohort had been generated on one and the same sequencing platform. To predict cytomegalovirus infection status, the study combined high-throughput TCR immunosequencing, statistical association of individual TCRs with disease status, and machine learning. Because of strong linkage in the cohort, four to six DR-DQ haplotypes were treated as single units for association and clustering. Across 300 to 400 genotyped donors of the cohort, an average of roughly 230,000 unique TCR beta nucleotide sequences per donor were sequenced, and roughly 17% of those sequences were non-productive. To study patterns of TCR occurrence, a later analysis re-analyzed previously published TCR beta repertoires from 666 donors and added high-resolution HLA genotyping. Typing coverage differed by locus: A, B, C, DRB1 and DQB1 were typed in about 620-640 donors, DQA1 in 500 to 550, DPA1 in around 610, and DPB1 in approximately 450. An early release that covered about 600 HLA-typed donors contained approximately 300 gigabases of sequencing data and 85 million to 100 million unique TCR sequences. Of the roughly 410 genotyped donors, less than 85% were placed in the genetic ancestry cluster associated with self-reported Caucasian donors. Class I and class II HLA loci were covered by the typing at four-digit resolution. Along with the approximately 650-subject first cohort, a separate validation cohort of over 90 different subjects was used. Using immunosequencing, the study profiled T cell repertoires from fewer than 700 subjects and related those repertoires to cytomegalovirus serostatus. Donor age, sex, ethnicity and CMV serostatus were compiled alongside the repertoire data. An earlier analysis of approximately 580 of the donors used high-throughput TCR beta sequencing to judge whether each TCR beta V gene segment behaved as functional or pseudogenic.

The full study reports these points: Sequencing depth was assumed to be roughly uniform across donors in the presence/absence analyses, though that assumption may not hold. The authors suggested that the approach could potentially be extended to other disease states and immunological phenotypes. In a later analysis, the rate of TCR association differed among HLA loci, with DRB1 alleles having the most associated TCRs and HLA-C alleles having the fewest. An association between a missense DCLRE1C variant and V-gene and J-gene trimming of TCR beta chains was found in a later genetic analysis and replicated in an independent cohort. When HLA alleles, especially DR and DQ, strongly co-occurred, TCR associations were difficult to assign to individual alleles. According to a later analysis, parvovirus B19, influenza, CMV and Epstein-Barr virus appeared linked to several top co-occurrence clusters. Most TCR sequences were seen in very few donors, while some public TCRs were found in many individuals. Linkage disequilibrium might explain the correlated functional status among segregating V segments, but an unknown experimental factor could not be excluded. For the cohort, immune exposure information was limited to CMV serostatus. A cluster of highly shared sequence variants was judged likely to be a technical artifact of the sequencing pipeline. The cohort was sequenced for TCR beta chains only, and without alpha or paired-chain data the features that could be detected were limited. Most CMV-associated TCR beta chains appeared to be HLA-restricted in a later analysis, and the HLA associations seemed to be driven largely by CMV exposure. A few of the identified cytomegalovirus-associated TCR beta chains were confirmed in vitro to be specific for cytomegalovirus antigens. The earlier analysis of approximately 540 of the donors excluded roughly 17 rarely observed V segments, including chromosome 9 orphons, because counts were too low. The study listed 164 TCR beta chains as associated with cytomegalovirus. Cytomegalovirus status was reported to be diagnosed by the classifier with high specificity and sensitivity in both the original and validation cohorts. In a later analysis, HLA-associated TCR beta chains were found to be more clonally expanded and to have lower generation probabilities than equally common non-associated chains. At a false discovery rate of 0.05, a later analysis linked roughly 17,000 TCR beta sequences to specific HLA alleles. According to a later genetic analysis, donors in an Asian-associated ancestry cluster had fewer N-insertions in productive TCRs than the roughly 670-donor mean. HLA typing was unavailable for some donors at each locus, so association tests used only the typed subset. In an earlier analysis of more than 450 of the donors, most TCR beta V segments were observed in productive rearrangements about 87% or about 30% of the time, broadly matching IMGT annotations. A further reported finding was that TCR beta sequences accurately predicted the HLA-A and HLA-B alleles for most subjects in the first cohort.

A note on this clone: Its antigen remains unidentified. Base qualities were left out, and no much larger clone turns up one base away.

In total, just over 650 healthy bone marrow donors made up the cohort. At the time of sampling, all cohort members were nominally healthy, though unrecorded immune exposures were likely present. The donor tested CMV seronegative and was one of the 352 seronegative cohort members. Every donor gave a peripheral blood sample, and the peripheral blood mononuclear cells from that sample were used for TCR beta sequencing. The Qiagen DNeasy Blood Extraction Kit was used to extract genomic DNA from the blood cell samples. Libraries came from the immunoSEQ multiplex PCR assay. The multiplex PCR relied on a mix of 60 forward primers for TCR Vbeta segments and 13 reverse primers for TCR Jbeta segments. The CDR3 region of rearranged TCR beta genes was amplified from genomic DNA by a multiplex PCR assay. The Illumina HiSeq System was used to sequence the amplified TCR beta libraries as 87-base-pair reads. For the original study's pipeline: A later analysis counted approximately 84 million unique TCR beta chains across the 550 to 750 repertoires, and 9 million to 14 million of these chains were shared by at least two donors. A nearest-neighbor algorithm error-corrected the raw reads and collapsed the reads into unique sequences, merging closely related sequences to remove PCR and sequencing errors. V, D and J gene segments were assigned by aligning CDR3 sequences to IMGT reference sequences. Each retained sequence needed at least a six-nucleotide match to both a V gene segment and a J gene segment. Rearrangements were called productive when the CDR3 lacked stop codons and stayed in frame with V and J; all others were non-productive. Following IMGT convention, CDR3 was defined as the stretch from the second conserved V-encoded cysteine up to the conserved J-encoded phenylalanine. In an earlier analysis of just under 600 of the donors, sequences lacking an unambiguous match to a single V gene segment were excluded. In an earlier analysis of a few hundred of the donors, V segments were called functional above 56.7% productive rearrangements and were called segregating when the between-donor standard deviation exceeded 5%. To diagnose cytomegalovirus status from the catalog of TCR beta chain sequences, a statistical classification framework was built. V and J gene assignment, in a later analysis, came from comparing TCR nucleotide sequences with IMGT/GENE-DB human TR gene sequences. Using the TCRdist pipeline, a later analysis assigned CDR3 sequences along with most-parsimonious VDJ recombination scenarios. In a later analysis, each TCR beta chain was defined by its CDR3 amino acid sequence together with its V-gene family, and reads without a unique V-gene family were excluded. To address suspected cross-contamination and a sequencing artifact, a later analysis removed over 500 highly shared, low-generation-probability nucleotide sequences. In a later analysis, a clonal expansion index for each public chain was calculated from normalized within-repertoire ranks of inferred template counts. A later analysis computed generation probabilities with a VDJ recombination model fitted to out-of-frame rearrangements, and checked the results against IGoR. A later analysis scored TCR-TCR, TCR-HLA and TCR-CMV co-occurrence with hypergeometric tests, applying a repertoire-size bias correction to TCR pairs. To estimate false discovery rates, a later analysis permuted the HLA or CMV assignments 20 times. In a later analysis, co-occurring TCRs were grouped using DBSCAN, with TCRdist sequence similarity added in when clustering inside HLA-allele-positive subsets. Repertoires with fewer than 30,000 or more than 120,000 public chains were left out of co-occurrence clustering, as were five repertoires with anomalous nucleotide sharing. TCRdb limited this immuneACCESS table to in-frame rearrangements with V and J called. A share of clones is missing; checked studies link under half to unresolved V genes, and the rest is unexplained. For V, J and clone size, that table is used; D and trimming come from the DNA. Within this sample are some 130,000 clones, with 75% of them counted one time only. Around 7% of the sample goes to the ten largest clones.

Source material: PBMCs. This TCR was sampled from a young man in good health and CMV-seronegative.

The CDR3 sequence is CASSEAYMRRDEQYF. The sequenced DNA: TGTGCCAGCAGTGAAGCTTATATGAGAAGAGACGAGCAGTACTTC. The rearrangement combines TRBV6-1 with TRBJ2-7; confidence is insufficient to name the D gene. V was cut back by 0 bases and J by 5 bases, leaving a gap of 14 bases between them. The CDR3 sequence holds 15 residues, the cysteine and phenylalanine included. Just CDR3 DNA is preserved here, 45 bases in frame from base 1. CDR1 and CDR2, per the germline V gene, are MNHNS and SASEGT.